Reported below is one TCR beta chain. Its antigen is not known. This sample was taken from a study of cytomegalovirus exposure and HLA in healthy donors. Study-wide points: At a 0.05 false discovery rate, a later analysis found some 18,000 TCR beta sequences to be associated with HLA alleles. The dataset shows that most TCR sequences were rare, while some public TCRs occurred in many donors.

Regarding donors, all were healthy bone marrow donors. Looked up from germline, CDR1 is MNHEY and CDR2 is SMNVEV (reference sequence). The CDR3 length is 15 residues. The ends were cut back, 5 bases at V and 3 bases at J, with 16 bases in the middle. The PCR was carried out with 60 Vbeta primers and 13 Jbeta primers. In the original analysis: The count from a later analysis was about 80 million unique TCR beta chains, approximately 9.9 million of them shared. Method: immunoSEQ multiplex PCR; TCRdb's copy keeps in-frame clones and lacks some. V, J and clone size are those of that table, while D and trimming were read from the DNA. The sample carries about 61,000 clones, around 92% recorded once.

This TCR came from a man between 25 and 39 years old in good health and CMV-seropositive. The rearrangement uses TRBV27 and TRBJ1-2; TRBD1 is a possible D gene (5 bases). Source material: PBMCs. The CDR3: CASSPALRDYYGYTF. In DNA form, the CDR3 reads TGTGCCAGCAGTCCCGCTTTACGGGACTACTATGGCTACACCTTC.